This TCR beta chain was observed in a study of blood T cell repertoires in COVID-19. Study information: Collection of acute and convalescent COVID-19 samples took place in the United States, Italy and Spain.

Sequencing was performed with immunoSEQ multiplex PCR; in TCRdb, only in-frame clones are kept and a portion is missing. The table records 280,000 or so clones, roughly 87% of them present only once. CDR3 size: 13 residues. Trimming cost V 6 bases and J 4 bases, with 10 bases left between them. Germline-derived CDR1 and CDR2 are MNHEY and SVGAGI. This clone was seen a single time. The V and J genes are TRBV6-5 and TRBJ2-1, with no clear D. The sequence derives from a human donor in a cohort sampled during active COVID-19. The material sequenced was peripheral blood. CDR3 bases: TGTGCCAGCAGGGAGATTTCTTACAATGAGCAGTTCTTC. This translates into CASREISYNEQFF.